Listed below are T cell receptor beta chains from one sample, sequenced in a study of blood T cell repertoires in COVID-19. The assay was immunoSEQ multiplex PCR, and TCRdb's table has in-frame clones only and misses some. The sample contains fewer than 200,000 clones, more than 80% of which appear only once. Sequenced sample: peripheral blood. All receptors derive from a human donor in a cohort sampled during active COVID-19. Both conserved end residues are part of each CDR3. The D gene is left open where the match is weak. Clone size is stated in some rows and not others, as once, few, many or a class when expanded.

16 | TRBJ1-5 | TRBV15 | NA | NA | TGTGCCACCAGCAGAGATTGGGCAGGGCCCGGTCAGCCCCAGCATTTT | CATSRDWAGPGQPQHF
14 | TRBJ2-1 | TRBV14 | NA | NA | TGTGCCAGCAGCCAGCGGATAACCTACAATGAGCAGTTCTTC | CASSQRITYNEQFF
18 | TRBJ1-2 | TRBV3-1/TRBV3-2 | NA | TRBD1 | TGTGCCAGCAGCCAAAGTTCTCCCGGGGACAGGGGAAACTATGGCTACACCTTC | CASSQSSPGDRGNYGYTF
15 | TRBJ1-5 | TRBV5-8 | NA | TRBD1 | TGTGCCAGCAGCACCGGGACAGTCCGCAATCAGCCCCAGCATTTT | CASSTGTVRNQPQHF
15 | TRBJ2-2 | TRBV5-1 | NA | NA | TGCGCCAGCAGCTTGGGCAGGACGAACACCGGGGAGCTGTTTTTT | CASSLGRTNTGELFF
15 | TRBJ1-5 | TRBV18 | NA | NA | TGTGCCAGCTCACCACAGTCGGCGGTCAATCAGCCCCAGCATTTT | CASSPQSAVNQPQHF
14 | TRBJ1-1 | TRBV6-5 | NA | NA | TGTGCCAGCAGTTATGGCAGGGGAGCCACTGAAGCTTTCTTT | CASSYGRGATEAFF
17 | TRBJ1-1 | TRBV5-6 | NA | NA | TGTGCCAGCAGCTTGGTTGCCCTGGGCAGGTTGAACACTGAAGCTTTCTTT | CASSLVALGRLNTEAFF
19 | TRBJ1-5 | TRBV4-1 | few | NA | TGCGCCAGCAGCCAAGTTTGGTCCGGGGGTCGGGCAGCCTCTCCAGCCCAGCATTTT | CASSQVWSGGRAASPAQHF
11 | TRBJ2-1 | TRBV29-1 | NA | NA | TGCAGCGTTGAAGGGGGCGATGAGCAGTTCTTC | CSVEGGDEQFF
15 | TRBJ2-5 | TRBV9 | NA | TRBD1 | TGTGCCAGCAGCGTAGAAGAGGGGGCTAGCGAGACCCAGTACTTC | CASSVEEGASETQYF
12 | TRBJ1-1 | TRBV12-3/TRBV12-4 | NA | NA | TGTGCCAGCAGTTTAAAGAGGACTGAAGCTTTCTTT | CASSLKRTEAFF
14 | TRBJ2-7 | TRBV7-3 | NA | NA | TGTGCCAGCAGCTCGACAGGGTCCGCGGGGGAGCAGTACTTC | CASSSTGSAGEQYF
14 | TRBJ1-2 | TRBV27 | once | NA | TGTGCCAGCAAATTGGGGCGAATTAACTATGGCTACACCTTC | CASKLGRINYGYTF
16 | TRBJ1-2 | TRBV6-5 | NA | NA | TGTGCCAGCAGTTACCCCCCTGGAGCGGACCGTGTCGGCTACACCTTC | CASSYPPGADRVGYTF
15 | TRBJ1-5 | TRBV6-2/TRBV6-3 | NA | NA | TGTGCCAGCAGTTACTTTGGGACACTGAATCAGCCCCAGCATTTT | CASSYFGTLNQPQHF
17 | TRBJ1-5 | TRBV15 | NA | NA | TGTGCCACCAGCAGAGATCCCCAGGGGACTAGCAATCAGCCCCAGCATTTT | CATSRDPQGTSNQPQHF
18 | TRBJ2-6 | TRBV4-1 | NA | NA | TGCGCCAGCAGCCACCCGGGGGATCTGAACTCTGGGGCCAACGTCCTGACTTTC | CASSHPGDLNSGANVLTF
19 | TRBJ1-1 | TRBV7-3 | few | NA | TGTGCCAGCAGCTTACCGGTCGTACGGAGGACGTGGGAAAACACTGAAGCTTTCTTT | CASSLPVVRRTWENTEAFF
15 | TRBJ2-7 | TRBV13 | NA | TRBD2 | TGTGCCAGCAGCTTAGGTGCGGGGGGGTCGCGAGAGCAGTACTTC | CASSLGAGGSREQYF
13 | TRBJ1-3 | TRBV11-2 | NA | NA | TGTGCCAGCAGTCTCTCGGTGTATCCCACCATATATTTT | CASSLSVYPTIYF
14 | TRBJ2-7 | TRBV2 | few | NA | TGTGCCAGCAGTGGGCTGTCTGGCGGGTACGAGCAGTACTTC | CASSGLSGGYEQYF
16 | TRBJ2-1 | TRBV27 | NA | TRBD2 | TGTGCCAGCAGGCTCGGGACTAGCGGGGGGGGCAATGAGCAGTTCTTC | CASRLGTSGGGNEQFF
13 | TRBJ2-1 | TRBV9 | NA | TRBD1 | TGTGCCAGCAGCACCGGGACAGTCAATGAGCAGTTCTTC | CASSTGTVNEQFF
14 | TRBJ2-7 | TRBV5-1 | few | NA | TGCGCCAGCAGCGGAGGGGACAGAGACTACGAGCAGTACTTC | CASSGGDRDYEQYF
16 | TRBJ1-5 | TRBV19 | NA | NA | TGTGCCAGTAGTATAGGCGAAGGGGCTAGCAATCAGCCCCAGCATTTT | CASSIGEGASNQPQHF
14 | TRBJ2-6 | TRBV19 | NA | NA | TGTGCCAGTAGCCGTAACTCTGGGGCCAACGTCCTGACTTTC | CASSRNSGANVLTF
15 | TRBJ1-5 | TRBV24-1 | NA | NA | TGTGCCACCAGTGATTATGAGGGTCGGAGCCAGCCCCAGCATTTT | CATSDYEGRSQPQHF
14 | TRBJ1-6 | TRBV15 | NA | NA | TGTGCCACCAGCAGCCTCGCCTATAATTCACCCCTCCACTTT | CATSSLAYNSPLHF
15 | TRBJ1-6 | TRBV9 | few | TRBD1 | TGTGCCAGCAGCAGACAGGGGAGCGATAATTCACCCCTCCACTTT | CASSRQGSDNSPLHF
15 | TRBJ2-7 | TRBV5-1 | NA | TRBD1 | TGCGCCAGCAGCTTGGCGACAGGGTCTCCCTACGAGCAGTACTTC | CASSLATGSPYEQYF